This T cell receptor beta chain was sequenced for a study of neurological immune-mediated disorders. Unsorted libraries were generated from 2 million PBMCs. These cells had been stored in RNAlater at -80 C. The table lists this clonotype with many counts. Antigen: not known. V lost 3 bases to trimming and J lost 6 bases, with 12 bases between them. Per the germline V gene, CDR1 is DFQATT and CDR2 is SNEGSKA (reference sequence). This CDR3 region has 13 residues. Study results and limitations: Multiple sclerosis, the disease with the least TCR clonal expansion, fell below healthy controls, whereas HTLV-1-associated myelopathy showed the most.

Template-switch 5'RACE cDNA synthesis added a 10-nucleotide unique molecular identifier. Every sequencing run gave over 200 million TCR-beta sequences, taken from 15-18 subjects. One entry per CDR3 protein results from TCRdb running MiXCR on the 5' RACE reads. Seen here are fewer than 90,000 distinct CDR3 sequences, 10% observed once, and the top ten hold 1.8%. The chain combines TRBV20-1 with TRBJ2-1; either TRBD1 or TRBD2 may fit D (6 bases each). The sample was PBMCs. The source of this sequence is a man in his forties in good health. The CDR3 DNA sequence: TGCAGTGCTAGGATGTCGGGGGCCAATGAGCAGTTCTTC. Its protein is CSARMSGANEQFF.